Listed below are T cell receptor beta chains from one sample, sequenced in a study of human T cells and chemical hapten exposure. TCRdb itself ran the RACE reads through MiXCR, one entry per CDR3 protein. Found here are about 42,000 distinct CDR3 sequences, over 10% of them singletons; the top ten hold roughly 5.7%. This material consisted of whole blood, taken in connection with sensitization to the hapten diphenylcyclopropenone (DPC). The origin of the receptors is a woman aged 30 to 39 with alopecia areata. Some clones in this sample may be carry-over from other donors' samples. Both conserved end residues are part of each CDR3. A D gene is named only where the DNA matches it firmly. Expanded clones are given a class, and other clones once, few, many or no size at all.

v_call	d_call	j_call	clone_size	cdr3_nt	cdr3_aa
TRBV6-2/TRBV6-3	.	TRBJ2-2	many	TGTGCCAGCAGTTACTATCGGACCGGGGAGCTGTTTTTT	CASSYYRTGELFF
TRBV6-5	.	TRBJ1-5	few	TGTGCCAGCAGTTACTCCGGGGGGAAACAGCCCCAGCATTTT	CASSYSGGKQPQHF
TRBV7-9	.	TRBJ2-5	many	TGTGCCAGCAGCTCGACTCGGGATTTACAAGAGACCCAGTACTTC	CASSSTRDLQETQYF
TRBV2	.	TRBJ1-1	few	TGTGCCAGCAGTGAAGTGGGAATGAACACTGAAGCTTTCTTT	CASSEVGMNTEAFF
TRBV28	.	TRBJ1-6	many	TGTGCCAGCCTACGCACCAGGGCTAATTCACCCCTCCACTTT	CASLRTRANSPLHF
TRBV20-1	.	TRBJ1-1	few	TGCAGTGCACAACATGGCACGGTAAACACTGAAGCTTTCTTT	CSAQHGTVNTEAFF
TRBV5-1	.	TRBJ1-4	.	TGCGCCAGCAGCCCCACAGGGAATGGAGAAAAACTGTTTTTT	CASSPTGNGEKLFF
TRBV9	.	TRBJ2-2	many	TGTGCCAGCAGCGTTACCCTCACCGGGGAGCTGTTTTTT	CASSVTLTGELFF
TRBV28	.	TRBJ2-3	.	TGTGCCAGCAGCCCCCAGGGGAAACCTAGCACAGATACGCAGTATTTT	CASSPQGKPSTDTQYF
TRBV28	TRBD1	TRBJ2-3	once	TGTGCCAGCAGTTTGGCGAGAGGGACAGGGTTCACAGATACGCAGTATTTT	CASSLARGTGFTDTQYF
TRBV20-1	.	TRBJ2-7	many	TGCAGTGCTAGGTCGGGACTTCTTAATTACGAGCAGTACTTC	CSARSGLLNYEQYF
TRBV5-3	.	TRBJ2-3	.	TGTGCCACCCTCACCGCCAGAAGCTTGTACCCGAGATGTCCGGATACGCAGTATTTT	CATLTARSLYPRCPDTQYF
TRBV28	.	TRBJ2-7	few	TGTGCCAGCAGTAGATACTCCTACGAGCAGTACTTC	CASSRYSYEQYF
TRBV20-1	.	TRBJ2-7	.	TGCAGTGCTCCGGACCGGAGAAACGCTTACGAGCAGTACTTC	CSAPDRRNAYEQYF
TRBV12-3/TRBV12-4	TRBD1	TRBJ2-7	many	TGTGCCAGCAGCACAACAGGGGCGGACTACGAGCAGTACTTC	CASSTTGADYEQYF
TRBV6-2/TRBV6-3	.	TRBJ1-4	few	TGTGCCAGCGGATCACAGTTCATGGAAGAAAAACTGTTTTTT	CASGSQFMEEKLFF
TRBV11-2	.	TRBJ2-3	many	TGTGCCAGCAGCTTAGATGCCCCCCTTGCCACAGATACGCAGTATTTT	CASSLDAPLATDTQYF
TRBV19	TRBD1	TRBJ1-2	many	TGTGCCAGTAGTATCTCGTTGACAGGGAACTATGGCTACACCTTC	CASSISLTGNYGYTF